The 27 T cell receptor beta chains below were found in one sample sequenced in a study of T cell responses to AZD1222 COVID-19 vaccine. This table comes from immunoSEQ multiplex PCR, and its TCRdb copy is limited to in-frame clones, with some not included. This table holds 100,000 to 120,000 clones, around 89% found once. The sequences come from peripheral blood, collected 28 days after the second AZD1222 dose. These receptor sequences come from an adult who received the AZD1222 COVID-19 vaccine.

The chain employs TRBV19 and TRBJ1-3; the D gene is possibly TRBD1 (5 bases). Trimming took 5 bases from V and 0 from J, leaving 11 bases between them. The germline gives CDR1 LNHDA, CDR2 SQIVND (reference sequence). CDR3 length: 15 amino acids. The DNA for the CDR3 is TGTGCCAGTAGTTTCGGGGGGAGCTCTGGAAACACCATATATTTT. This gives the protein CASSFGGSSGNTIYF. Together with reference TRBV19 and TRBJ1-3, the CDR3 gives the full variable domain: DGGITQSPKYLFRKEGQNVTLSCEQNLNHDAMYWYRQDPGQGLRLIYYSQIVNDFQKGDIAEGYSVSREKKESFPLTVTSAQKNPTAFYLCASSFGGSSGNTIYFGEGSWLTVV.

In this sample, this clone turned up once. J is TRBJ2-3 and V is TRBV29-1, with no clear D. V lost 4 bases to trimming and J lost 0 bases, with 11 bases between them. This CDR3 has 14 amino acids. The germline V gene encodes CDR1 SQVTM and CDR2 ANQGSEA. CDR3: CSVGFWGSTDTQYF. The CDR3 nucleotides are TGCAGCGTTGGCTTCTGGGGTAGCACAGATACGCAGTATTTT.

Here the CDR3 DNA reads TGTGCCAGCAGTCCCCACACGGGAAATCAGCCCCAGCATTTT. This codes for CASSPHTGNQPQHF. The rearrangement links TRBV28 to TRBJ1-5; D is unclear. Between the trimmed V and J ends, which lost 5 bases and 4 bases, there was a span of 12 bases. Germline V CDR1 and CDR2: MDHEN, SYDVKM. The CDR3 totals 14 residues.

This chain connects TRBV2 to TRBJ1-1; D not certain. CDR1 is SNHLY and CDR2 is FYNNEI in the germline V gene. CDR3 length equals 15 residues. V was trimmed by 5 bases and J by 0 bases, leaving 13 bases between them. CDR3 in DNA: TGTGCCAGCAGTATAGAGGGTAAGGTGAACACTGAAGCTTTCTTT. It translates to CASSIEGKVNTEAFF.

This clone was found once. The chain combines TRBV10-2 with TRBJ2-3; TRBD2 matches at 13 bases. CDR3 length equals 15 residues. The V gene end was trimmed by 6 bases and the J gene end by 1 base; junction bases not matched to a gene: 1. Germline V CDR1 and CDR2: WSHSY, SAAADI. CDR3 amino acids: CASRGTSGGTDTQYF. The CDR3 DNA is TGCGCCAGCAGGGGGACTAGCGGGGGCACAGATACGCAGTATTTT.

This chain connects TRBV5-8 to TRBJ1-5; no clear D. Trimming cost V 3 bases and J 0 bases, with 1 base left between them. Germline CDR1 and CDR2: SGHTS and YDEGEE. CDR3 size: 12 residues. CDR3 region: CASSYSNQPQHF. As DNA, the CDR3 is TGTGCCAGCAGCTATAGCAATCAGCCCCAGCATTTT.

In nucleotides, the CDR3 is TGTGCCAGTAGTATCGGGGGCCGAATAGCTTATGGCTACACCTTC. It yields the protein CASSIGGRIAYGYTF. The rearrangement links TRBV19 to TRBJ1-2, with a tentative D call TRBD1 (6 bases). The germline V gene encodes CDR1 LNHDA and CDR2 SQIVND (reference sequence). This CDR3 has 15 residues. V lost 3 bases and J 5 bases, leaving 16 bases between the germline ends.

This chain links TRBV7-9 with TRBJ2-5; maybe TRBD1 (6 bases). Germline CDR1 is SEHNR and CDR2 is FQNEAQ (reference sequence). Trimming stripped 7 bases from V and 5 bases from J, with 17 bases between. This CDR3 has 14 residues. DNA for the CDR3: TGTGCCAGCACCTACGCAGGGGTTCTGGAGACCCAGTACTTC. It yields the protein CASTYAGVLETQYF.

This clone qualifies as medium-sized. The chain combines TRBV4-3 with TRBJ1-2, with 7 bases matching TRBD1. The CDR3 has 15 residues. Germline values: CDR1 LGHNA, CDR2 YSLEER. J was trimmed by 7 bases and V by 5 bases; bases with no gene match: 13. CDR3 protein: CASSSSVEGALGYTF. DNA of the CDR3: TGCGCCAGCAGCTCTTCCGTTGAGGGGGCTCTTGGCTACACCTTC.

The chain has TRBV29-1 and TRBJ1-5; D is undetermined. The CDR3 totals 13 residues. CDR1 is SQVTM and CDR2 is ANQGSEA in the germline V gene. V was clipped by 4 bases and J by 4 bases, with 11 bases between them. CDR3 region: CSVGGEGNQPQHF. The CDR3 nucleotides are TGCAGCGTTGGTGGGGAGGGAAATCAGCCCCAGCATTTT.

CDR3 sequence (DNA): TGTGCCAGCACTGAAGGTCCGGGACAGGGGAGTCAGCCCCAGCATTTT. It encodes CASTEGPGQGSQPQHF. This chain connects TRBV28 to TRBJ1-5; 10 bases fit TRBD1. CDR1 MDHEN and CDR2 SYDVKM come from the germline V gene. J lost 6 bases, V lost 7 bases, and 12 bases had no gene match. The CDR3 runs to 16 residues.

This clone was found once. The chain uses TRBV6-5 and TRBJ1-2, with D unresolved. Trimming removed 5 bases from V and 2 bases from J, with 9 bases in between. This CDR3 comprises 13 residues. Germline V gene data show CDR1 as MNHEY and CDR2 as SVGAGI. The CDR3 DNA is TGTGCCAGCAGTCCCACGGGGAACTATGGCTACACCTTC. Its translation: CASSPTGNYGYTF.

This rearrangement joins TRBV9 to TRBJ2-1, with a tentative D call TRBD1 (7 bases). This CDR3 region has 16 residues. V was cut by 3 bases and J by 6 bases, with 19 bases left in between. From germline, CDR1 is SGDLS and CDR2 YYNGEE. CDR3 sequence reads: CASSGLGGQASNEQFF. The CDR3 nucleotides are TGTGCCAGCAGCGGACTAGGTGGACAGGCTTCCAATGAGCAGTTCTTC.

The chain joins TRBV7-2 to TRBJ1-2; perhaps TRBD1 as D (5 bases). The CDR3 runs to 13 residues. Germline lookup yields CDR1 SGHTA and CDR2 FQGNSA. The V and J ends lost 5 bases and 6 bases respectively, with 13 bases between them. DNA of the CDR3: TGTGCCAGCAGCAAGACAGATGTCAATGGCTACACCTTC. This gives the protein CASSKTDVNGYTF.

The rearrangement uses TRBV4-1 and TRBJ1-6; D unclear. The V and J ends lost 0 bases and 13 bases respectively, with 7 bases between them. CDR3 length: 12 amino acids. CDR1 is MGHRA, CDR2 YSYEKL, per germline. The CDR3 reads CASSQDSSPLHF. CDR3 DNA: TGCGCCAGCAGCCAAGATTCATCCCCCCTCCACTTT.

This clone was found once. The DNA of the CDR3 is TGTGCCAGCGCGACAAGGATGCAAGAGACCCAGTACTTC. As protein: CASATRMQETQYF. This chain joins TRBV6-5 and TRBJ2-5; D is undetermined. V gave up 8 bases and J gave up 2 bases, with 12 bases separating them. The CDR3 covers 13 residues. Germline V gene data show CDR1 as MNHEY and CDR2 as SVGAGI.

V is TRBV5-6 and J is TRBJ2-5; D remains ambiguous. This CDR3 comprises 13 residues. With 2 bases removed from V and 5 bases from J, the gap between germline ends came to 10 bases. CDR1 is SGHDT and CDR2 is YYEEEE in the germline V gene. The DNA of the CDR3 is TGTGCCAGCAGCTTAGTTTCTGCGGAGACCCAGTACTTC. Its translation is CASSLVSAETQYF. Based on the CDR3 plus reference TRBV5-6 and TRBJ2-5, the full variable domain is DAGVTQSPTHLIKTRGQQVTLRCSPKSGHDTVSWYQQALGQGPQFIFQYYEEEERQRGNFPDRFSGHQFPNYSSELNVNALLLGDSALYLCASSLVSAETQYFGPGTRLLVL.

The chain has TRBV5-5 and TRBJ1-5, with D perhaps matching TRBD1 (5 bases). The germline V and J ends were trimmed by 4 bases and 3 bases, with 14 bases remaining between them. This CDR3 region has 15 residues. Per germline, CDR1 SGHKS and CDR2 YYEKEE (reference sequence). The CDR3 region has the DNA TGTGCCAGCAGCGCATTTGCGGGGGACAATCAGCCCCAGCATTTT. Translating it yields CASSAFAGDNQPQHF.

The genes are TRBV6-5 and TRBJ1-1; no clear D gene. The CDR3 covers 16 residues. V was cut by 1 base and J by 3 bases, with 15 bases left in between. CDR1 is MNHEY, CDR2 SVGAGI, per germline. The CDR3 loop reads CASSYLPPSGDTEAFF. CDR3 nucleotide sequence: TGTGCCAGCAGTTACTTGCCTCCGTCAGGCGACACTGAAGCTTTCTTT.

The chain carries TRBV5-4 and TRBJ2-2; TRBD2 matches 10 bases. V trimming: 4 bases; J trimming: 1 base; junction bases outside the gene matches: 7. Germline CDR1 and CDR2: SGHNT and YYREEE (reference sequence). The CDR3 has 17 amino acids. The CDR3 reads CASSPLAGGLNTGELFF. CDR3 coding DNA: TGTGCCAGCAGCCCATTAGCGGGGGGACTGAACACCGGGGAGCTGTTTTTT.

This clone has only one observation. This chain links TRBV19 with TRBJ1-1, with D perhaps TRBD1 (6 bases). Germline V CDR1 and CDR2: LNHDA, SQIVND (reference sequence). There are 16 residues in the CDR3. Trimming left V 4 bases short and J 0 bases short, with 15 bases between. CDR3 amino acids: CASSSGGGRMNTEAFF. Here the CDR3 DNA reads TGTGCCAGTAGTAGCGGGGGGGGCAGGATGAACACTGAAGCTTTCTTT.

In DNA form, the CDR3 reads TGTGCCAGCAGTTTATCGAGGACAGGGAGCTCCTATAATTCACCCCTCCACTTT. Translating it yields CASSLSRTGSSYNSPLHF. This chain uses TRBV27 with TRBJ1-6; 8 bases agree with TRBD1. The V and J ends lost 0 bases and 0 bases, in that order; junction bases with no gene match: 4. Germline-derived CDR1 and CDR2 are MNHEY and SMNVEV (reference sequence). This CDR3 is built from 18 residues.

This chain joins TRBV11-2 and TRBJ1-6; D is ambiguous. Trimming took 7 bases from V and 1 from J, leaving 11 bases between them. Germline loops: CDR1 SGHAT, CDR2 FQNNGV. The CDR3 has 15 residues. CDR3 in amino acids: CASKSGNSYNSPLHF. The CDR3 DNA is TGTGCCAGCAAGTCCGGGAATTCCTATAATTCACCCCTCCACTTT.

This sequence joins TRBV12-5 and TRBJ2-1; the match to TRBD1 covers 7 bases. The V segment lost 4 bases and the J segment 4 bases; nucleotides outside the gene matches: 7. There are 15 residues in the CDR3. The germline V gene has CDR1 LGHNT and CDR2 FRNRAP. The CDR3 DNA reads TGTGCTAGTGGTTCCCCGGGACAGAATTACAATGAGCAGTTCTTC. This sequence encodes CASGSPGQNYNEQFF.

This chain uses TRBV7-9 with TRBJ2-7; tentative D call: TRBD1 (5 bases). Per germline, CDR1 SEHNR and CDR2 FQNEAQ (reference sequence). The CDR3 runs to 13 residues. The germline V and J ends were trimmed by 4 bases and 2 bases, with 9 bases remaining between them. The CDR3: CASSSDKTYEQYF. Here the CDR3 DNA reads TGTGCCAGCAGCTCGGACAAGACCTACGAGCAGTACTTC.

The chain joins TRBV10-3 to TRBJ1-2; D not resolved. Germline CDR1 ENHRY, CDR2 SYGVKD. V was clipped by 2 bases and J by 8 bases, with 12 bases between them. The CDR3 extends over 13 amino acids. CDR3 nucleotide sequence: TGTGCCATCAGTGAGGGACTTCCCGAGGGCTACACCTTC. Translating it yields CAISEGLPEGYTF.

Worth noting for this clone: At the DNA level, this CDR3 is encoded by other sequences in the same sample as well. This rearrangement joins TRBV20-1 to TRBJ1-1; TRBD1 might be the D (5 bases). V dropped 3 bases and J dropped 5 bases, with 13 bases sitting between them. This CDR3 has 13 residues. Germline V CDR1 and CDR2: DFQATT, SNEGSKA (reference sequence). Here the CDR3 reads CSASRAGGTEAFF. CDR3 nucleotide sequence: TGCAGTGCTAGTCGGGCTGGGGGGACTGAAGCTTTCTTT.